The text below deals with one TCR beta chain. Assay used: immunoSEQ multiplex PCR; TCRdb lists only in-frame clones, some missing. The data show roughly 140,000 clones, 80% to 90% seen once. V lost 6 bases, J lost 2 bases, and 8 bases lay in between. The CDR3 has 13 amino acids. The sample originates from a study of T cell responses to AZD1222 COVID-19 vaccine. The chain combines TRBV12-3 or TRBV12-4 with TRBJ1-5; tentatively, D is TRBD1 (5 bases). This receptor was taken from an adult who had recovered from COVID-19. This material consisted of peripheral blood, taken after recovery from COVID-19. CDR3 sequence: CASRGTRNQPQHF. The CDR3 DNA sequence: TGTGCCAGCAGGGGGACCCGCAATCAGCCCCAGCATTTT.